One and the same sample provided the 32 T cell receptor beta chains below, sequenced in a study of shared clonotypes between healthy human individuals. Clones were read by immunoSEQ multiplex PCR, and TCRdb kept only the in-frame ones, dropping some. This table holds around 550,000 clones, about 96% found once. The sample comprised naive CD4+ T cells sorted from blood. As to subset: CD45RA+ positively selected. The receptors were gathered from a woman aged 25 to 39 in good health.

The chain couples TRBV12-2 to TRBJ2-3; the listed D gene, TRBD2, was not tested against the DNA. TRBV12-2 is tagged as a pseudogene. The CDR3 contains 19 residues. The CDR3 DNA is TGTGCAAGTCGCTTAGCCCCCACCCCGGGCGGGAGGCCCACAGATACGCAGTATTTT. Its translation: CASRLAPTPGGRPTDTQYF.

The chain's CDR3 is CASAYLSEILSYNEQFF. CDR3 in DNA: TGTGCCAGCGCGTACCTTTCTGAGATTTTATCCTACAATGAGCAGTTCTTC. The J gene is TRBJ2-1, the V gene TRBV27; D is unclear. The CDR3 totals 17 residues. Trimming left V 8 bases short and J 1 base short, with 21 bases between. Germline V gene sequence: CDR1 MNHEY, CDR2 SMNVEV (reference sequence).

The chain joins TRBV19 to TRBJ2-7; 10 positions match TRBD1. CDR3 size: 14 residues. Germline CDR1 LNHDA, CDR2 SQIVND (reference sequence). The junction had 6 bases not matched to a gene; V was cut back by 6 bases and J by 4 bases. In DNA form, the CDR3 reads TGTGCCAGTAGCTCGAGGGGACAGGGGTACGAGCAGTACTTC. It specifies CASSSRGQGYEQYF.

The V and J genes are TRBV21-1 and TRBJ2-1; the D call TRBD1 from the table was never checked on the DNA. TRBV21-1 is marked as a pseudogene. The CDR3 extends over 20 amino acids. The CDR3, as DNA: TGTGCCAGCAGCAGAAGGACAGGGGGCTTTGGGGACAAACCCTACAATGAGCAGTTCTTC. This gives the protein CASSRRTGGFGDKPYNEQFF.

V gene TRBV10-3 combines with J gene TRBJ2-7; the D gene is possibly TRBD1 (6 bases). The CDR3 sequence is 15 residues long. Germline assignment: CDR1 ENHRY and CDR2 SYGVKD. Trimming removed 5 bases at V and 2 bases at J, with 16 bases between. The CDR3 loop reads CAISSRGHGTYEQYF. CDR3 DNA: TGTGCCATCAGTTCCCGGGGACACGGGACCTACGAGCAGTACTTC.

The chain joins TRBV7-9 to TRBJ2-7; 8 positions agree with TRBD2. Trimming took 5 bases from V and 4 from J; bases not matched to a gene: 7. The germline V gene has CDR1 SEHNR and CDR2 FQNEAQ (reference sequence). The CDR3 is made up of 14 amino acids. CDR3 in amino acids: CASSNSGNGYEQYF. In nucleotides, the CDR3 is TGTGCCAGCAGCAATAGCGGGAACGGGTACGAGCAGTACTTC.

The gene calls are TRBV13 and TRBJ1-4; D gene uncertain. The germline V gene has CDR1 PRHDT and CDR2 FYEKMQ (reference sequence). V gave up 0 bases and J gave up 4 bases, with 6 bases separating them. CDR3 size: 14 residues. The CDR3 sequence is CASSLGGFNEKLFF. As DNA, the CDR3 is TGTGCCAGCAGCTTAGGAGGGTTTAATGAAAAACTGTTTTTT.

The chain employs TRBV18 and TRBJ2-7, with D tentatively TRBD1 (6 bases). V was trimmed by 3 bases and J by 4 bases, leaving 13 bases between them. The germline gives CDR1 KGHSH, CDR2 LQKENI. The CDR3 is 14 amino acids. CDR3 in amino acids: CASSPAGDNYEQYF. DNA of the CDR3: TGTGCCAGCTCACCGGCAGGGGATAATTACGAGCAGTACTTC.

The chain recombines TRBV2 with TRBJ1-2; 8 bases are a match to TRBD1. The V segment lost 8 bases and the J segment 8 bases; nucleotides outside the gene matches: 7. This CDR3 comprises 12 residues. Germline V gene data show CDR1 as SNHLY and CDR2 as FYNNEI. For the CDR3, the DNA is TGTGCCAGCTCGGACAGGGATGGCGGCTACACCTTC. It encodes CASSDRDGGYTF.

The chain uses TRBV5-5 and TRBJ2-7, with unresolved D. The V and J ends lost 3 bases and 0 bases respectively, with 13 bases between them. Germline CDR1 and CDR2: SGHKS and YYEKEE (reference sequence). The CDR3 contains 15 residues. CDR3 in amino acids: CASSSQSALSYEQYF. CDR3 bases: TGTGCCAGCAGCTCCCAGAGCGCCCTCTCCTACGAGCAGTACTTC. The full variable domain, its missing parts supplied by reference TRBV5-5 and TRBJ2-7, is DAGVTQSPTHLIKTRGQQVTLRCSPISGHKSVSWYQQVLGQGPQFIFQYYEKEERGRGNFPDRFSARQFPNYSSELNVNALLLGDSALYLCASSSQSALSYEQYFGPGTRLTVT.

The rearrangement uses TRBV28 and TRBJ2-7; a weak D match, TRBD1 (5 bases). The germline V and J ends were trimmed by 2 bases and 3 bases, with 14 bases remaining between them. CDR1 MDHEN and CDR2 SYDVKM come from the germline V gene. The CDR3 has 15 amino acids. The CDR3 DNA is TGTGCCAGCAGTTTAAGGCAGGGAAGGGTCTACGAGCAGTACTTC. Amino acids: CASSLRQGRVYEQYF. Filled out from reference TRBV28 and TRBJ2-7, the complete variable domain reads DVKVTQSSRYLVKRTGEKVFLECVQDMDHENMFWYRQDPGLGLRLIYFSYDVKMKEKGDIPEGYSVSREKKERFSLILESASTNQTSMYLCASSLRQGRVYEQYFGPGTRLTVT.

The chain combines TRBV6-1 with TRBJ1-4; 8 bases fit TRBD1. This CDR3 has 14 residues. The junction had 6 bases not matched to a gene; V was cut back by 6 bases and J by 6 bases. Germline CDR1 is MNHNS and CDR2 is SASEGT. CDR3 DNA: TGTGCCAGCAGGATACAGGGGGTTGATGAAAAACTGTTTTTT. The encoded protein is CASRIQGVDEKLFF.

The rearrangement joins TRBV6-6 to TRBJ1-5; 9 bases are shared with TRBD1. There are 14 residues in the CDR3. Germline CDR1 MNHNY, CDR2 SVGAGI (reference sequence). V shed 5 bases and J 5 bases; nucleotides not matched to a gene: 4. As DNA, the CDR3 is TGTGCCAGCAGTCACAGGGGGCCCGATCAGCCCCAGCATTTT. This translates into CASSHRGPDQPQHF.

The rearrangement uses TRBV7-8 and TRBJ1-1; D call uncertain. The CDR3 has 14 residues. The germline V gene encodes CDR1 SGHVS and CDR2 FQNEAQ. V lost 5 bases and J lost 6, with 16 bases in between. The CDR3 is CASSLYPTNPEAFF. CDR3 coding DNA: TGTGCCAGCAGCCTATACCCGACTAATCCTGAAGCTTTCTTT.

This clone was detected once. This chain uses TRBV14 with TRBJ2-7; 11 positions match TRBD2. CDR1 is SGHDN, CDR2 FVKESK, per germline. The V and J ends lost 3 bases and 4 bases, in that order; junction bases with no gene match: 17. This CDR3 comprises 19 residues. The CDR3 is CASSQRMVAGGFRSYEQYF. In DNA, the CDR3 is TGTGCCAGCAGCCAGAGGATGGTAGCGGGAGGGTTCAGGTCTTACGAGCAGTACTTC.

This clone was counted once. Here the CDR3 reads CASSPTFGTSGNTIYF. The CDR3 DNA reads TGTGCCAGCAGCCCTACATTCGGGACCTCTGGAAACACCATATATTTT. The chain employs TRBV9 and TRBJ1-3; tentatively, D is TRBD1 (5 bases). The CDR3 runs 16 residues. CDR1 and CDR2 (germline): SGDLS, YYNGEE. V dropped 4 bases and J dropped 0 bases, with 14 bases sitting between them.

The genes are TRBV18 and TRBJ2-5; D gene uncertain. Germline V lookup: CDR1 KGHSH, CDR2 LQKENI. V lost 0 bases and J lost 5, with 7 bases in between. There are 13 residues in the CDR3. CDR3 amino acids: CASSPPGSETQYF. CDR3 bases: TGTGCCAGCTCACCACCGGGATCGGAGACCCAGTACTTC.

V gene TRBV28 combines with J gene TRBJ1-1, with D perhaps TRBD1 (5 bases). This CDR3 is built from 14 residues. CDR1 is MDHEN, CDR2 SYDVKM, per germline. The ends were cut back, 0 bases at V and 8 bases at J, with 13 bases in the middle. The CDR3 DNA sequence: TGTGCCAGCAGTTTATGGGGGCCTGGGGCGGAAGCTTTCTTT. Translation: CASSLWGPGAEAFF.

The V gene is TRBV9, the J gene TRBJ2-1; 9 nucleotides line up with TRBD2. Per the germline V gene, CDR1 is SGDLS and CDR2 is YYNGEE. The CDR3 spans 15 residues. After removal of 4 bases from V and 4 bases from J, the junction contained 6 bases not matched to a gene. This CDR3 reads CASSPLSGGYNEQFF. DNA of the CDR3: TGTGCCAGCAGCCCACTTAGCGGGGGTTACAATGAGCAGTTCTTC.

V usage is TRBV28 and J usage is TRBJ1-4, with TRBD1 matching 7 bases. Germline V lookup: CDR1 MDHEN, CDR2 SYDVKM. This CDR3 is 14 amino acids long. After removal of 8 bases from V and 3 bases from J, the junction contained 6 bases not matched to a gene. The CDR3 bases are TGTGCCAGCGGCCAGGGGGGGGCTAATGAAAAACTGTTTTTT. It translates to CASGQGGANEKLFF.

This chain links TRBV5-1 with TRBJ2-1, with 7 positions matching TRBD1. V lost 9 bases and J lost 6; bases outside the gene matches: 6. CDR3 length: 12 residues. The germline CDR1 and CDR2 sequences are SGHRS and YFSETQ. The CDR3 sequence: CATTTGANEQFF. Written as DNA, the CDR3 is TGCGCCACTACCACAGGGGCCAATGAGCAGTTCTTC.

This chain connects TRBV18 to TRBJ2-7; 8 bases line up with TRBD1. The V gene's germline CDR1 is KGHSH and CDR2 LQKENI. V trimming: 2 bases; J trimming: 3 bases; junction bases outside the gene matches: 9. The CDR3 covers 16 residues. The CDR3 loop is CASSPYLTGDGYEQYF. DNA for the CDR3: TGTGCCAGCTCACCATACTTGACAGGGGATGGCTACGAGCAGTACTTC.

The gene calls are TRBV6-1 and TRBJ1-3; D call uncertain. The CDR3 sequence is 17 residues long. V was clipped by 3 bases and J by 0 bases, with 15 bases between them. The V gene's germline CDR1 is MNHNS and CDR2 SASEGT. In DNA, the CDR3 is TGTGCCAGCAGTGAGGTGGCCAGCTCTCGCTCTGGAAACACCATATATTTT. Translated: CASSEVASSRSGNTIYF.

The chain employs TRBV5-4 and TRBJ1-6; 7 bases fit TRBD1. Germline loops: CDR1 SGHNT, CDR2 YYREEE (reference sequence). V was pared by 0 bases and J by 7 bases, with 4 bases of the junction left unmatched. The CDR3 has 15 amino acids. This chain's CDR3 is CASSLARGHNSPLHF. For the CDR3, the DNA is TGTGCCAGCAGCTTGGCGAGGGGGCACAATTCACCCCTCCACTTT.

This clone has just a few counts. The V call is TRBV25-1, the J call TRBJ1-5; TRBD1 matches 9 bases. Per germline, CDR1 MGHDK and CDR2 SYGVNS. V lost 3 bases to trimming and J lost 9 bases; unmatched junction nucleotides: 6. The CDR3 runs to 14 residues. The CDR3 protein is CASSDPQGAGPQHF. The DNA of the CDR3 is TGTGCCAGCAGTGACCCACAGGGGGCTGGGCCCCAGCATTTT.

This chain uses TRBV6-6 with TRBJ2-1, with D possibly called TRBD1 or TRBD2 (6 bases each). Germline V lookup: CDR1 MNHNY, CDR2 SVGAGI (reference sequence). The CDR3 is made up of 16 amino acids. V was shortened by 0 bases and J by 4 bases, with 13 bases between the two germline ends. CDR3: CASSYSIRGDYNEQFF. CDR3 DNA sequence: TGTGCCAGCAGTTACTCAATAAGGGGGGATTACAATGAGCAGTTCTTC.

The CDR3 coding sequence is TGTGCCAGCAGCCACGGACTAGCGTACGTTACAGATACGCAGTATTTT. It is translated as CASSHGLAYVTDTQYF. The chain combines TRBV14 with TRBJ2-3, with TRBD2 matching over 9 bases. In germline, CDR1 is SGHDN, CDR2 FVKESK. The junction had 7 bases not matched to a gene; V was cut back by 3 bases and J by 3 bases. The CDR3 consists of 16 residues.

V usage is TRBV11-2 and J usage is TRBJ2-5; the D call may be TRBD1 or TRBD2 (5 bases each). The end of the DNA fits TRBJ2-7 better, so the J call may be wrong. Germline lookup yields CDR1 SGHAT and CDR2 FQNNGV. This CDR3 contains 14 residues. The CDR3 protein is CASSQGRISYEQYF. CDR3 DNA: TGTGCCAGCAGCCAGGGACGCATCTCCTACGAGCAGTACTTC.

This sequence joins TRBV5-6 and TRBJ1-6, with 9 bases that match TRBD1. J gave up 9 bases and V 4 bases, and 8 bases lay outside the gene matches. The CDR3 contains 15 residues. Germline V CDR1 and CDR2: SGHDT, YYEEEE. CDR3 region: CASSTGDRESSPLHF. The CDR3 coding sequence is TGTGCCAGCAGCACGGGGGACAGGGAAAGTTCACCCCTCCACTTT.

The chain is built from TRBV19 and TRBJ2-5; 8 bases are a match to TRBD1. The end of the DNA is better explained by TRBJ2-7, so the J call may be wrong. The CDR3 consists of 15 residues. Germline V CDR1 and CDR2: LNHDA, SQIVND (reference sequence). CDR3 in DNA: TGTGCCAGTAGTATAATATCAGGGGGCATCGACGAGCAGTACTTC. Encoded protein: CASSIISGGIDEQYF.

This chain connects TRBV4-1 to TRBJ2-3; D tentatively reads TRBD1 or TRBD2 (5 bases each). CDR3 length: 14 residues. Per the germline V gene, CDR1 is MGHRA and CDR2 is YSYEKL. V lost 2 bases to trimming and J lost 4 bases, with 10 bases between them. CDR3 bases: TGCGCCAGCAGCCAAATAACGGGACCAGATACGCAGTATTTT. Residues: CASSQITGPDTQYF.

The J gene is TRBJ2-1, the V gene TRBV2; 10 nucleotides align to TRBD2. The J segment lost 15 bases and the V segment lost 8 bases, leaving 10 bases of the junction unmatched. Germline V gene data show CDR1 as SNHLY and CDR2 as FYNNEI. The CDR3 consists of 12 residues. CDR3 sequence reads: CASGSSGSVLFF. The CDR3 DNA follows: TGTGCCAGCGGTTCTAGCGGGAGCGTTTTGTTCTTC. The full variable domain, completed using reference TRBV2 and TRBJ2-1, is EPEVTQTPSHQVTQMGQEVILRCVPISNHLYFYWYRQILGQKVEFLVSFYNNEISEKSEIFDDQFSVERPDGSNFTLKIRSTKLEDSAMYFCASGSSGSVLFFGPGTRLTVL.